Following are 15 T cell receptor beta chains from one sample sequenced in a study of technical replicates of blood from a few donors. Repertoires were generated with immunoSEQ multiplex PCR, while TCRdb's copy carries only in-frame clones and drops some. This table has 78,000 or so clones, roughly 91% appearing once. Sequencing was performed on T cells isolated from PBMCs. These receptors all come from a human donor in good health. Some clones in this sample may be carry-over from other donors' samples.

Concerning this clone itself: This CDR3 fails to terminate in the conserved phenylalanine or tryptophan, so it likely reflects a read error. This rearrangement joins TRBV7-9 to TRBJ1-1, with unresolved D. V was pared by 11 bases and J by 0 bases, with 16 bases between. This CDR3 spans 14 amino acids. Germline V gene sequence: CDR1 SEHNR, CDR2 FQNEAQ (reference sequence). CDR3 DNA sequence: TGTGCCTTAGTAAGAGGTCCTATGAACACTGAAGCTTTCCTT. It codes for CALVRGPMNTEAFL.

This rearrangement joins TRBV4-3 to TRBJ2-7, with TRBD1 identical over 7 bases. With 3 bases clipped from V and 0 bases from J, the junction kept 8 bases outside the gene matches. The CDR3 length is 16 residues. Germline V lookup: CDR1 LGHNA, CDR2 YSLEER. The CDR3 reads CASSHWDRDSSYEQYF. The DNA for the CDR3 is TGCGCCAGCAGCCATTGGGACCGGGACAGCTCCTACGAGCAGTACTTC.

This clone has only one observation. The rearrangement uses TRBV27 and TRBJ2-1; TRBD1 matches at 10 bases. Germline CDR1 MNHEY, CDR2 SMNVEV (reference sequence). The junction had 7 bases not matched to a gene; V was cut back by 6 bases and J by 8 bases. This CDR3 contains 14 residues. The CDR3 DNA reads TGTGCCAGCAGCGATACCGGGACAGGGGATGAGCAGTTCTTC. Translated: CASSDTGTGDEQFF.

The chain carries TRBV27 and TRBJ2-1, with 7 positions matching TRBD1. Germline CDR1 is MNHEY and CDR2 is SMNVEV (reference sequence). Unmatched junction bases numbered 5, after V lost 5 bases and J lost 7 bases. CDR3 length: 13 residues. Written as DNA, the CDR3 is TGTGCCAGCAGTGTCGACAGGGCTAATGAGCAGTTCTTC. Translating gives CASSVDRANEQFF.

The chain carries TRBV5-1 and TRBJ1-2, with D unclear. The V end was cut by 0 bases, the J end by 8 bases, with 8 bases between. This CDR3 has 12 amino acids. Germline CDR1 SGHRS, CDR2 YFSETQ. The CDR3, as DNA: TGCGCCAGCAGCTTGGGGTTGGCCGGCTACACCTTC. This sequence encodes CASSLGLAGYTF.

The chain has TRBV19 and TRBJ2-1, with 9 nucleotides matching TRBD2. With 5 bases clipped from V and 4 bases from J, the junction kept 15 bases outside the gene matches. The germline gives CDR1 LNHDA, CDR2 SQIVND (reference sequence). The CDR3 totals 18 residues. DNA of the CDR3: TGTGCCAGTAGTCAACCGCCTCAAACTAGCGGGTCATACAATGAGCAGTTCTTC. This gives the protein CASSQPPQTSGSYNEQFF.

The chain links TRBV11-2 to TRBJ2-5; TRBD2 agrees at 9 bases. Trimming removed 1 base from V and 1 base from J; junction bases left unmatched: 7. The length of the CDR3 is 17 residues. The germline V gene has CDR1 SGHAT and CDR2 FQNNGV. CDR3 DNA: TGTGCCAGCAGCTTAGTGTTTGCGGGAGGGCCCCAAGAGACCCAGTACTTC. This encodes CASSLVFAGGPQETQYF.

This chain connects TRBV11-3 to TRBJ2-1; TRBD2 aligns across 15 bases. This CDR3 spans 20 amino acids. With V trimmed by 4 bases and J by 7 bases, 17 bases remained unmatched. Germline CDR1 is SGHNT and CDR2 is YENEEA. CDR3 DNA: TGTGCCAGCAGCTCACAGATCACCCCCGGGACTAGCGGGGGGATGAATGAGCAGTTCTTC. This codes for CASSSQITPGTSGGMNEQFF.

This clone was seen once. This chain links TRBV4-1 with TRBJ1-5, with D perhaps TRBD1 (5 bases). The CDR3 consists of 16 residues. V was pared by 6 bases and J by 2 bases, with 17 bases between. The germline gives CDR1 MGHRA, CDR2 YSYEKL. The CDR3 DNA is TGCGCCAGCAGTGGTAGGGGTGGAGTGGGCAATCAGCCCCAGCATTTT. Protein product: CASSGRGGVGNQPQHF.

V gene TRBV19 combines with J gene TRBJ1-6; D is uncertain. Trimming cost V 3 bases and J 5 bases, with 11 bases left between them. Germline V gene lookup returns CDR1 LNHDA and CDR2 SQIVND (reference sequence). There are 15 residues in the CDR3. CDR3 amino acids: CASSMVTIHNSPLHF. Here the CDR3 DNA reads TGTGCCAGTAGTATGGTTACTATCCATAATTCACCCCTCCACTTT.

This clone was seen once. The rearrangement uses TRBV5-1 and TRBJ2-5; perhaps TRBD2 as D (6 bases). The CDR3 extends over 15 amino acids. From germline, CDR1 is SGHRS and CDR2 YFSETQ. V was shortened by 0 bases and J by 2 bases, with 11 bases between the two germline ends. The CDR3 sequence: CASSLAETRQETQYF. CDR3 bases: TGCGCCAGCAGCTTGGCGGAGACTAGACAAGAGACCCAGTACTTC.

The V and J genes are TRBV6-4 and TRBJ2-1, with D perhaps matching TRBD1 (6 bases). Between the trimmed V and J ends, which lost 3 bases and 9 bases, there was a span of 9 bases. CDR3 length equals 12 residues. Germline CDR1 reads MRHNA; CDR2 reads SNTAGT. CDR3 sequence (DNA): TGTGCCAGCAGTGATGGGGGCCCTGAGCAGTTCTTC. Protein sequence: CASSDGGPEQFF.

The chain links TRBV6-6 to TRBJ2-5; no clear D. The DNA end favors TRBJ2-7, so the J call may be wrong. Germline CDR1 reads MNHNY; CDR2 reads SVGAGI (reference sequence). The CDR3 has 14 amino acids. CDR3 coding DNA: TGTGCCAGCACTCGGTCAATAGGAGACTACGAGCAGTACTTC. Translation: CASTRSIGDYEQYF.

The CDR3 coding sequence is TGCGCCAGCAGCTCCCTCAGGGAGGCAGATACGCAGTATTTT. It translates to CASSSLREADTQYF. V gene TRBV5-1 combines with J gene TRBJ2-3, with D perhaps TRBD2 (6 bases). Trimming removed 3 bases from V and 4 bases from J, with 12 bases in between. The length of the CDR3 is 14 residues. Germline-derived CDR1 and CDR2 are SGHRS and YFSETQ.

The V and J genes are TRBV11-2 and TRBJ2-3, with 9 nucleotides matching TRBD2. After removal of 1 base from V and 0 bases from J, the junction contained 8 bases not matched to a gene. The V gene's germline CDR1 is SGHAT and CDR2 FQNNGV. CDR3 length: 18 amino acids. The DNA for the CDR3 is TGTGCCAGCAGCTTAGGGGAGAGACTAGCGGCTAGCACAGATACGCAGTATTTT. Translating gives CASSLGERLAASTDTQYF.